What follows are 25 T cell receptor beta chains derived from one specimen sequenced in a study of cytomegalovirus exposure and HLA in healthy donors (dated by TCRdb to 2017 to 2019). Library method: the immunoSEQ multiplex PCR assay. A mixture of 60 forward primers for TCR Vbeta segments and 13 reverse primers for TCR Jbeta segments was used in the multiplex PCR. The table was pulled from immuneACCESS by TCRdb, which kept in-frame rearrangements only. Such tables lose some clones; where checked, under half of the loss comes from unresolved V genes, and the rest has no known cause. Recorded for this sample are roughly 130,000 clones; roughly four fifths of them occurred a single time. The leading ten clones occupy around 1.3% of the sample. Input material: PBMCs. Every receptor here comes from a girl aged 2 to 10 in good health and CMV-seronegative.

The chain joins TRBV11-2 to TRBJ1-4; 7 nucleotides match TRBD1. The CDR3 covers 14 residues. CDR1 is SGHAT, CDR2 FQNNGV, per germline. V gave up 2 bases and J gave up 8 bases; unmatched junction bases: 5. CDR3 amino acids: CASSLRGTAEKLFF. The CDR3 DNA is TGTGCCAGCAGCTTACGGGGGACAGCCGAAAAACTGTTTTTT.

A single count supports this clone. The chain couples TRBV5-4 to TRBJ1-5; 9 bases are shared with TRBD1. The V gene end was trimmed by 6 bases and the J gene end by 7 bases; junction bases not matched to a gene: 5. This CDR3 has 13 residues. Per the germline V gene, CDR1 is SGHNT and CDR2 is YYREEE (reference sequence). The CDR3 DNA follows: TGTGCCAGCATGGGGACAGGGAGACAGCCCCAGCATTTT. This gives the protein CASMGTGRQPQHF.

Only a few counts were recorded for this clone. The V call is TRBV7-9, the J call TRBJ1-2; 9 positions agree with TRBD1. The J segment lost 6 bases and the V segment lost 2 bases, leaving 10 bases of the junction unmatched. There are 16 residues in the CDR3. The germline CDR1 and CDR2 sequences are SEHNR and FQNEAQ (reference sequence). CDR3 residues: CASSLTHRDRVHGYTF. The CDR3 nucleotides are TGTGCCAGCAGCTTAACTCACCGGGACAGGGTCCATGGCTACACCTTC.

This chain joins TRBV7-9 and TRBJ2-1; no reliable D call. The V gene's germline CDR1 is SEHNR and CDR2 FQNEAQ (reference sequence). Trimming cost V 8 bases and J 10 bases, with 12 bases left between them. This CDR3 has 11 amino acids. The CDR3 protein is CASHHTREQFF. In nucleotides, the CDR3 is TGTGCCAGCCACCATACCCGGGAGCAGTTCTTC.

This chain joins TRBV7-9 and TRBJ2-3; 11 bases map to TRBD2. The CDR3 length is 15 residues. The J segment lost 3 bases and the V segment lost 1 base, leaving 0 bases of the junction unmatched. The germline gives CDR1 SEHNR, CDR2 FQNEAQ (reference sequence). The CDR3 sequence is CASSLGLAGTDTQYF. Written as DNA, the CDR3 is TGTGCCAGCAGCTTAGGACTAGCGGGAACAGATACGCAGTATTTT.

J is TRBJ1-5 and V is TRBV5-6; possible D gene TRBD1, 5 bases. The ends were cut back, 2 bases at V and 2 bases at J, with 8 bases in the middle. The CDR3 totals 14 residues. Germline V gene lookup returns CDR1 SGHDT and CDR2 YYEEEE. CDR3 nucleotides: TGTGCCAGCAGCTTTGGGGCTGGCAATCAGCCCCAGCATTTT. Its protein is CASSFGAGNQPQHF.

CDR3 coding DNA: TGTGCCAGCAGCCGTCACAGTCCTAATGAAAAACTGTTTTTT. Translation: CASSRHSPNEKLFF. The gene calls are TRBV7-9 and TRBJ1-4; D gene uncertain. Trimming pared 5 bases from V and 3 bases from J, leaving 10 bases between. CDR3 length equals 14 residues. Germline loops: CDR1 SEHNR, CDR2 FQNEAQ (reference sequence). Filled out from reference TRBV7-9 and TRBJ1-4, the complete variable domain reads DTGVSQNPRHKITKRGQNVTFRCDPISEHNRLYWYRQTLGQGPEFLTYFQNEAQLEKSRLLSDRFSAERPKGSFSTLEIQRTEQGDSAMYLCASSRHSPNEKLFFGSGTQLSVL.

V and J are TRBV30 and TRBJ2-2, with 8 bases matching TRBD1. V was clipped by 5 bases and J by 5 bases; unmatched bases: 7. CDR3 length: 14 residues. Germline lookup yields CDR1 GTSNPN and CDR2 SVGIG (reference sequence). CDR3 DNA sequence: TGTGCCTGGGGACCCCACAGGGGGACCGGGGAGCTGTTTTTT. Translation: CAWGPHRGTGELFF.

The chain is built from TRBV4-3 and TRBJ1-4, with 7 nucleotides matching TRBD1. Trimming cost V 0 bases and J 8 bases; bases outside gene matches: 9. CDR3 size: 16 residues. CDR1 LGHNA and CDR2 YSLEER come from the germline V gene. The CDR3 loop is CASSQDREGASEKLFF. For the CDR3, the DNA is TGCGCCAGCAGCCAAGATCGGGAGGGGGCGAGCGAAAAACTGTTTTTT.

In its sample, this clone was seen once. The chain links TRBV28 to TRBJ1-5; D remains ambiguous. Germline loops: CDR1 MDHEN, CDR2 SYDVKM. V lost 6 bases to trimming and J lost 9 bases, with 12 bases between them. The CDR3 is made up of 12 amino acids. CDR3 in DNA: TGTGCCAGCAGACAGCCCTCAGGGCCCCAGCATTTT. Translating gives CASRQPSGPQHF. The full variable domain, its missing parts supplied by reference TRBV28 and TRBJ1-5, is DVKVTQSSRYLVKRTGEKVFLECVQDMDHENMFWYRQDPGLGLRLIYFSYDVKMKEKGDIPEGYSVSREKKERFSLILESASTNQTSMYLCASRQPSGPQHFGDGTRLSIL.

V is TRBV28 and J is TRBJ2-7; 13 nucleotides agree with TRBD2. V lost 5 bases to trimming and J lost 6 bases; unmatched junction nucleotides: 7. Germline CDR1 and CDR2: MDHEN and SYDVKM. The CDR3 extends over 15 amino acids. As DNA, the CDR3 is TGTGCCAGCAGTCACGGGACTAGCGGGATCTCCGAGCAGTACTTC. Translating gives CASSHGTSGISEQYF.

The table lists this clone with a few counts. The J gene is TRBJ2-3, the V gene TRBV5-1; TRBD2 might be the D (6 bases). The CDR3 has 15 amino acids. From germline, CDR1 is SGHRS and CDR2 YFSETQ. The V gene lost 3 bases and the J gene lost 2 bases, with 13 bases spanning the gap. The CDR3 here is CASSSTQRVTDTQYF. The CDR3 DNA is TGCGCCAGCAGCTCAACCCAGCGGGTCACAGATACGCAGTATTTT.

This chain links TRBV7-3 with TRBJ1-3, with a possible D match to TRBD1 (5 bases). CDR1 is SGHTA and CDR2 is FQGTGA in the germline V gene. CDR3 length: 16 residues. V was shortened by 0 bases and J by 0 bases, with 9 bases between the two germline ends. The CDR3 DNA is TGTGCCAGCAGCTTAACGGGGCCGAGCTCTGGAAACACCATATATTTT. This codes for CASSLTGPSSGNTIYF.

This chain connects TRBV9 to TRBJ2-5; D is ambiguous. The closer fit of TRBJ2-7 to the DNA end suggests the J call may be wrong. CDR1 is SGDLS and CDR2 is YYNGEE in the germline V gene. The length of the CDR3 is 14 residues. CDR3 residues: CASSVGLSAYEQYF. For the CDR3, the DNA is TGTGCCAGCAGCGTAGGACTTTCCGCCTACGAGCAGTACTTC.

This rearrangement joins TRBV4-1 to TRBJ2-3, with D perhaps matching TRBD2 (6 bases). Trimming removed 0 bases from V and 6 bases from J, with 16 bases in between. The CDR3 contains 16 residues. CDR1 MGHRA and CDR2 YSYEKL come from the germline V gene. The CDR3 coding sequence is TGCGCCAGCAGCCAAGATGCGGGGAGACCTTGGGATACGCAGTATTTT. The encoded protein is CASSQDAGRPWDTQYF.

The chain has TRBV28 and TRBJ2-7; 10 positions match TRBD1. V lost 0 bases and J lost 5; bases outside the gene matches: 1. CDR1 is MDHEN and CDR2 is SYDVKM in the germline V gene. There are 14 residues in the CDR3. CDR3 sequence: CASSLWDRGDEQYF. The CDR3 nucleotides are TGTGCCAGCAGTTTATGGGACAGGGGGGACGAGCAGTACTTC.

The V gene is TRBV28, the J gene TRBJ2-7, with 12 bases lining up with TRBD1. CDR1 is MDHEN and CDR2 is SYDVKM in the germline V gene. This CDR3 region has 14 residues. Unmatched junction bases numbered 7, after V lost 6 bases and J lost 7 bases. In nucleotides, the CDR3 is TGTGCCAGCAGGCCGGGACAGGGGGCAGGGGAGCAGTACTTC. Its translation: CASRPGQGAGEQYF.

CDR3: CASRKRTTSLEQFF. As DNA, the CDR3 is TGTGCCAGCAGAAAACGGACTACTTCCTTGGAGCAGTTCTTC. The V gene is TRBV6-5, the J gene TRBJ2-1; D possibly corresponds to TRBD2 (6 bases). Germline CDR1 MNHEY, CDR2 SVGAGI. Deletions cut 6 bases from V and 10 bases from J, with 19 bases between. CDR3 length equals 14 residues.

Only one count was recorded for this clone. This chain uses TRBV5-1 with TRBJ2-5; 9 bases fit TRBD1. V trimming: 2 bases; J trimming: 2 bases; junction bases outside the gene matches: 4. The germline CDR1 and CDR2 sequences are SGHRS and YFSETQ. The CDR3 length is 15 residues. CDR3 residues: CASSFFGTGQETQYF. The DNA of the CDR3 is TGCGCCAGCAGCTTCTTTGGGACAGGGCAAGAGACCCAGTACTTC.

This chain links TRBV19 with TRBJ2-5, with 9 bases matching TRBD1. Unmatched junction bases numbered 7, after V lost 4 bases and J lost 4 bases. The germline V gene has CDR1 LNHDA and CDR2 SQIVND (reference sequence). The CDR3 extends over 15 amino acids. Here the CDR3 reads CASSNTGGGLETQYF. The CDR3 nucleotides are TGTGCCAGTAGTAATACAGGGGGCGGACTAGAGACCCAGTACTTC.

The chain has TRBV5-4 and TRBJ2-1; 11 nucleotides agree with TRBD1. V trimming: 2 bases; J trimming: 8 bases; junction bases outside the gene matches: 6. This CDR3 comprises 15 residues. Germline V lookup: CDR1 SGHNT, CDR2 YYREEE (reference sequence). The CDR3 DNA follows: TGTGCCAGCAGCTTTGGACAGGGGGCTTGGGATGAGCAGTTCTTC. It yields the protein CASSFGQGAWDEQFF.

V and J are TRBV4-3 and TRBJ1-2; no definite D call. The CDR3 spans 17 residues. Germline values: CDR1 LGHNA, CDR2 YSLEER. V lost 0 bases, J lost 4 bases, and 18 bases lay in between. CDR3 residues: CASSQDLGQPEGYGYTF. The CDR3 DNA reads as TGCGCCAGCAGCCAAGATCTAGGGCAACCCGAGGGCTATGGCTACACCTTC.

The CDR3 coding sequence is TGTGCCAGCAGTTTGACAGACGAGCAGTACTTC. Translated, it gives CASSLTDEQYF. The rearrangement joins TRBV28 to TRBJ2-7, with TRBD1 as a possible D gene (5 bases). Per the germline V gene, CDR1 is MDHEN and CDR2 is SYDVKM. Deletions cut 3 bases from V and 5 bases from J, with 5 bases between. CDR3 length: 11 amino acids.

Worth noting for this clone: The junction shows a germline mismatch at one end, possibly a read error. The CDR3 nucleotides read TGTGCCAGCAGCCAGGGACAGGGGGTGAACACTGAAGCTCTCTTT. Protein sequence: CASSQGQGVNTEALF. The chain links TRBV7-6 to TRBJ1-1; 11 bases match TRBD1. This CDR3 has 15 residues. Germline V gene lookup returns CDR1 SGHVS and CDR2 FNYEAQ.

In this sample, this clone turned up a few times. This chain joins TRBV11-3 and TRBJ2-3, with a possible D match to TRBD1 (6 bases). Germline lookup yields CDR1 SGHNT and CDR2 YENEEA. The CDR3 is made up of 15 amino acids. V shed 10 bases and J shed 3 bases, with 20 bases lying between them. The CDR3 here is CATRPTGGYTDTQYF. The CDR3 DNA reads TGTGCCACCCGACCGACAGGCGGATATACAGATACGCAGTATTTT.